This TCR beta chain was found in a study of human T cells and chemical hapten exposure. General study points: There was no change with DPC sensitization in TCRs above 1 in 1000 frequency.

The table lists this clonotype with a few counts. The antigen is unknown. Total RNA came from unfractionated whole blood. TCRdb ran MiXCR on the 5' RACE reads and lists one entry per CDR3 protein. This table has 110,000 to 150,000 distinct CDR3 sequences, approximately 4% appearing once. V dropped 6 bases and J dropped 4 bases, with 6 bases sitting between them. The CDR3 runs to 11 residues. In germline, CDR1 is SGHTA, CDR2 FQGNSA. The chain couples TRBV7-2 to TRBJ1-2; no clear D. This TCR was sampled from a female donor in good health. DNA of the CDR3: TGTGCCAGCAGACTATCCTATGGCTACACCTTC. It yields the protein CASRLSYGYTF.